The 12 T cell receptor beta chains in this list originate from one sample, sequenced in a study of cytomegalovirus exposure and HLA in healthy donors. PCR used 60 Vbeta primers and 13 Jbeta primers. TCRdb keeps only in-frame clones here, not all; method: immunoSEQ multiplex PCR. The data contain fewer than 250,000 clones, around 79% of them singletons. Sequencing was carried out using PBMCs. These receptors originate from a girl aged 2 to 9 in good health and CMV-seronegative.

Here the CDR3 reads CASSGLAGYEQYF. The CDR3 DNA reads as TGTGCCAGTAGTGGGCTAGCGGGTTACGAGCAGTACTTC. This sequence joins TRBV19 and TRBJ2-7; 8 bases match TRBD2. The CDR3 is 13 amino acids. CDR1 is LNHDA and CDR2 is SQIVND in the germline V gene (reference sequence). The V gene end was trimmed by 5 bases and the J gene end by 4 bases; junction bases not matched to a gene: 4.

The chain recombines TRBV7-9 with TRBJ2-1, with 12 bases matching TRBD2. CDR1 and CDR2 from the germline V gene are SEHNR and FQNEAQ (reference sequence). The CDR3 loop spans 14 amino acids. The J segment lost 7 bases and the V segment lost 7 bases, leaving 5 bases of the junction unmatched. This CDR3 reads CASMSTSGRNEQFF. The DNA for the CDR3 is TGTGCCAGCATGTCTACTAGCGGGAGGAATGAGCAGTTCTTC.

This clone was observed a few times. The rearrangement uses TRBV15 and TRBJ2-3, with TRBD1 identical over 9 bases. The CDR3 has 16 amino acids. CDR1 and CDR2 (germline): LNHNV, YYDKDF (reference sequence). J lost 4 bases, V lost 1 base, and 6 bases had no gene match. Here the CDR3 reads CATSRGGTGKPDTQYF. The CDR3 DNA reads TGTGCCACCAGCAGAGGGGGGACAGGGAAGCCAGATACGCAGTATTTT.

This clone showed up just a few times. This sequence joins TRBV7-3 and TRBJ2-3, with a tentative D call TRBD2 (5 bases). V was pared by 5 bases and J by 2 bases, with 11 bases between. The CDR3 sequence is 14 residues long. The germline CDR1 and CDR2 sequences are SGHTA and FQGTGA. CDR3 DNA sequence: TGTGCCAGCAGCGCCACCGGGGACACAGATACGCAGTATTTT. This translates into CASSATGDTDTQYF.

This clone was observed a handful of times. The chain recombines TRBV18 with TRBJ1-1; D is unresolved. The CDR3 consists of 15 residues. Germline CDR1 is KGHSH and CDR2 is LQKENI. V was pared by 4 bases and J by 3 bases, with 15 bases between. CDR3 nucleotides: TGTGCCAGCTCACTTACCCCCCGACGGGACACTGAAGCTTTCTTT. Protein product: CASSLTPRRDTEAFF.

The V call is TRBV4-1, the J call TRBJ2-1; D is uncertain. This CDR3 spans 16 amino acids. Trimming pared 0 bases from V and 1 base from J, leaving 10 bases between. CDR1 and CDR2 from the germline V gene are MGHRA and YSYEKL. The CDR3 DNA reads as TGCGCCAGCAGCCAAGATGCGATTTCGTCCTACAATGAGCAGTTCTTC. This codes for CASSQDAISSYNEQFF.

This clone has more than one count but fewer than ten. This chain uses TRBV5-1 with TRBJ2-2; D gene uncertain. Trimming left V 1 base short and J 6 bases short, with 4 bases between. This CDR3 comprises 12 residues. Germline V CDR1 and CDR2: SGHRS, YFSETQ. The CDR3 nucleotides read TGCGCCAGCAGCTTGATCGCCGGGGAGCTGTTTTTT. Translated, it gives CASSLIAGELFF.

This clone showed up just a few times. V usage is TRBV2 and J usage is TRBJ2-7; 7 bases agree with TRBD1. The ends lost 0 bases at V and 4 bases at J; junction bases unmatched: 6. In germline, CDR1 is SNHLY, CDR2 FYNNEI. This CDR3 contains 15 residues. CDR3 loop: CASSEAGGTGYEQYF. CDR3 DNA sequence: TGTGCCAGCAGTGAAGCAGGGGGCACCGGGTACGAGCAGTACTTC.

The genes are TRBV6-1 and TRBJ1-5; 9 bases map to TRBD1. Per the germline V gene, CDR1 is MNHNS and CDR2 is SASEGT. The CDR3 loop spans 14 amino acids. V shed 6 bases, J shed 5 bases, and the junction held 5 bases outside the gene matches. CDR3 DNA sequence: TGTGCCAGCAGCAAACAGGGGGCCGATCAGCCCCAGCATTTT. This encodes CASSKQGADQPQHF.

The chain recombines TRBV5-4 with TRBJ2-3; D might be TRBD1 (6 bases). With 0 bases removed from V and 6 bases from J, the gap between germline ends came to 14 bases. Germline V gene lookup returns CDR1 SGHNT and CDR2 YYREEE (reference sequence). The CDR3 contains 15 residues. The CDR3 DNA is TGTGCCAGCAGCTTGGGAGGGGGTCCGTTGGATACGCAGTATTTT. Translating gives CASSLGGGPLDTQYF.

The DNA for the CDR3 is TGCAGTGCGGCGGGGAACTACGAGCAGTACTTC. It encodes CSAAGNYEQYF. This chain joins TRBV20-1 and TRBJ2-7, with D perhaps matching TRBD2 (6 bases). Germline V gene sequence: CDR1 DFQATT, CDR2 SNEGSKA (reference sequence). V gave up 6 bases and J gave up 3 bases, with 9 bases separating them. CDR3 length equals 11 residues.

The chain links TRBV4-1 to TRBJ2-1; 12 nucleotides match TRBD2. CDR1 and CDR2 (germline): MGHRA, YSYEKL. The CDR3 sequence is 16 residues long. Losses at the gene ends were 3 bases for V and 6 bases for J; bases not matched to a gene: 6. DNA for the CDR3: TGCGCCAGCAGCCAGAGACTAGCGGGAGTCGTCAATGAGCAGTTCTTC. Translating it yields CASSQRLAGVVNEQFF.